This TCR beta chain was sequenced during a study of blood T cells in healthy people across ages (dated by TCRdb to the mid-2010s). For the study in its entirety: In model experiments, roughly one uniquely barcoded TCR beta cDNA molecule per two T cells was captured by template switching. The study measured age-related changes in TCR beta repertoire diversity using deep sequencing normalized with unique cDNA molecular identifiers. Four age groups were formed from the donors: young (average around 15 years), middle-aged (less than 40), aged (more than 55) and long-lived (less than 85). Donors of different ages were randomly distributed across sequencing lanes to avoid experimental bias. For two donors (one aged 18 to 29 and one aged 80 or older), the study analyzed two additional independent replicas of 1 million unique cDNA reads from the same blood draw. Broad study findings and their caveats: Because profiling used bulk unsorted PBMCs, naive and antigen-experienced compartments could not be compared conclusively. Estimates of total diversity based on one million sequenced T cells were considered lower bounds and underestimates. Compared with the aged group, the long-lived group had more naive CD4+ T cells, fewer expanded clones and increased TCR diversity, a pattern suggesting age selection. As age increased, observed TCR beta diversity per million T cells dropped in a roughly linear way, and a significant reduction was already evident by age approximately 40. Observed TCR beta diversity correlated strongly with the percentage of naive T cells measured by flow cytometry. Because donor CMV infection status was unknown, age-related changes in expanded clonotypes were potentially confounded.

The library was generated by 5' RACE. The listed sequencing device is Illumina HiSeq 2500. A second PCR of roughly 7 to 12 cycles was run with a J-beta primer mix and a sample-barcoded 5' primer. A unique molecular identifier was introduced onto each TCR beta cDNA molecule by a template-switch 5' adaptor carrying 12 random nucleotides. Each sample yielded at least 2.5 million CDR3-containing paired-end reads. The Mint cDNA synthesis kit, primed by a TRBC-specific oligonucleotide, was used to synthesize first-strand cDNA from all RNA. All cDNA was treated with uracil-DNA glycosylase and then went through a first 18-cycle PCR with the universal primers M1SS and BC2_uni_R. Per the authors' processing: For normalization, 1 million high-quality reads, each with a distinct molecular identifier, were randomly selected from each sample. Reads with shared molecular identifiers were discarded instead of being binned into consensus sequences. MiTCR, run with a Q25 quality threshold and the strictest error-elimination algorithm, handled CDR3 identification, clonotype clustering and error correction. A nonparametric unseen species model with Euler transformation was used to estimate a lower bound on total TCR beta diversity. The raw public data were reprocessed by TCRdb itself: fastp quality trimming at Q25, MiXCR clonotype calling, in-frame beta chains only. Every distinct CDR3 protein forms one entry, paired with its most common genes and DNA. Clone size and V and J calls follow TCRdb, not the original study. The sample table contains 1.4 million or so distinct CDR3 sequences; only one count was recorded for approximately 43% of them. About 4% of the sample goes to the ten largest clones.

Donors were 30 to 45 systemically healthy Caucasian individuals from Russia aged about 6 to 100 years. Roughly 9 milliliters of peripheral blood were drawn from each donor into EDTA-treated Vacutainer tubes. Ficoll-Paque density-gradient centrifugation was used to isolate PBMCs, with at least 6 million per sample. Trizol reagent was used to extract total RNA from the PBMCs, yielding at least 6 micrograms per sample. For every donor, flow cytometry on a PBMC aliquot measured the percentage of naive CD45RAhigh/CD27high T cells. This clonotype was found a few times. Its specific antigen is unknown. No much larger clone is present one base from it, and per-base qualities are unavailable. Based on the germline V gene, the CDR1 and CDR2 sequences are MGHRA and YSYEKL. Trimming takes 4 bases off V and 4 bases off J; junction bases not matched to a gene: 7. The CDR3 goes from the cysteine to the phenylalanine over 15 residues. Only the CDR3 region is kept as DNA, spanning 45 bases read in frame from base 1.

This clonotype originated in a woman younger than 35 in good health. The sequenced sample consisted of blood. This receptor chain uses TRBV4-1 and TRBJ1-1, and 9 junction bases match TRBD1. The base sequence is TGCGCCAGCAGCCGCACGACAGGGGGTCGCACTGAAGCTTTCTTT. Its amino acids are CASSRTTGGRTEAFF.